This T cell receptor beta chain stems from a study of blood T cell repertoires in COVID-19. Overall study: COVID-19 samples from acute and convalescent phases originated in the United States, Italy and Spain. Sources were T cells, B-cell-depleted T cells, or PBMCs; the material itself was cDNA or gDNA.

Per the original methods: For nucleated cells, counts were estimated from reference gene primer amplification. Clones were read by immunoSEQ multiplex PCR, and TCRdb kept only the in-frame ones, dropping some. That table gives V, J and clone size, and the DNA gave D and trimming. The sample lists around 180,000 clones; roughly 84% were seen once. The sample holds one count of this clone. J lost 5 bases, V lost 2 bases, and 16 bases had no gene match. The CDR3 spans 20 residues. Germline V gene data show CDR1 as SGHVS and CDR2 as FNYEAQ. Sequenced material: peripheral blood. The V and J genes are TRBV7-6 and TRBJ2-1, with 12 positions matching TRBD2. The clonotype was recovered from a human donor in a cohort sampled during active COVID-19. For the CDR3, the DNA is TGTGCCAGCAGCTTACGGGAGGCGACTAGCGGGAGAGTCGGGCACAATGAGCAGTTCTTC. Amino acids: CASSLREATSGRVGHNEQFF.